This is a list of T cell receptor beta chains from one sample in a study of blood T cell repertoires in COVID-19. The protocol was immunoSEQ multiplex PCR, while the TCRdb copy is restricted to in-frame clones and leaves out a portion. The data show 96,000 or so clones, with 70% to 90% seen just once and 2.5% to 3.5% held by the top ten. The sequenced material came from peripheral blood. Receptors were obtained from an elderly woman with acute or convalescent COVID-19. The conserved cysteine and the conserved F or W are not part of the CDR3 here. Each record gives: J gene, V gene, CDR3 protein.

>TRBJ2-7|TRBV27
ASSFPGTSGFDEQY
>TRBJ2-5|TRBV19
ASSPGLAEGWETQY
>TRBJ1-2|TRBV6-5
ASSYRQGEFGYT
>TRBJ2-7|TRBV7-2
ASSLSRGPIYEQY
>TRBJ2-7|TRBV3-1/TRBV3-2
ASSRPGYEQY
>TRBJ2-5|TRBV19
ASSIDGTVPQETQY
>TRBJ2-1|TRBV5-1
ASSWPLGGSSYNEQF
>TRBJ1-5|TRBV19
ASSSGQVSNQPQH
>TRBJ1-2|TRBV20-1
SSLGNDGYT
>TRBJ2-1|TRBV5-4
ASSHWDYNEQF
>TRBJ2-1|TRBV19
ASSTRASGRVDEQF
>TRBJ2-5|TRBV6-1
ASSEGPLDPASRTQY
>TRBJ1-4|TRBV10-3
ATGREPATNEKLF